Reported below is one T cell receptor (beta chain). This sample was taken from a study of T cells expressing NK-cell markers. Turning to the study itself: CD3+CD56+NKG2C+, CD3+CD56+NKG2C- and CD3+CD56-NKG2C+ T cells, once sorted, supplied the TCR beta repertoires.

This CDR3 has 12 amino acids. CDR1 and CDR2 (germline): SGHDT, YYEEEE. Reanalyzing the 5' RACE reads, TCRdb keeps one entry per CDR3 protein, without DNA. This table lists roughly 450,000 distinct CDR3 sequences. The chain uses TRBV5-6 and TRBJ2-1. This sequence was found in a woman between 45 and 65 years old in good health. Sequencing was done on a sample of blood T cells: a sorted CD56 or NKG2C T cell subset, CD4+ or CD8+ T cells, or bulk PBMC T cells (not recorded which). This CDR3 reads CASSFDGNEQFF.